Presented here are 30 T cell receptor beta chains from one specimen sequenced in a study of tumor-infiltrating lymphocytes in oesophageal squamous cell carcinoma. TCRdb fed the PCR reads into MiXCR, producing one record per CDR3 protein. The table lists about 13,000 distinct CDR3 sequences, under 60% of them singletons. Sequencing input: blood. These receptors all stem from a female donor with esophageal squamous cell carcinoma.

This clonotype was counted many times. The J gene is TRBJ2-7, the V gene TRBV18, with D perhaps TRBD1 or TRBD2 (6 bases each). The CDR3 has 14 residues. CDR1 is KGHSH and CDR2 is LQKENI in the germline V gene. V dropped 5 bases and J dropped 3 bases, with 14 bases sitting between them. CDR3 in amino acids: CASSTLGGLYEQYF. The CDR3 DNA is TGTGCCAGCTCAACCCTAGGGGGACTCTACGAGCAGTACTTC.

This rearrangement joins TRBV7-9 to TRBJ2-5; no clear D gene. The J call is in doubt because the DNA end fits TRBJ2-6 better. Germline V gives CDR1 SEHNR, CDR2 FQNEAQ (reference sequence). CDR3 length equals 12 residues. The CDR3 protein is CARTRGANVLTF. The CDR3 nucleotides are TGTGCCAGAACCAGGGGGGCCAACGTCCTGACTTTC.

The rearrangement joins TRBV10-1 to TRBJ2-3; the match to TRBD2 covers 9 bases. V shed 8 bases and J 6 bases; nucleotides not matched to a gene: 15. Germline values: CDR1 WNHNN, CDR2 SYGVQD (reference sequence). This CDR3 is 16 amino acids long. As DNA, the CDR3 is TGCGCCAGCGATAATCTGACTAGCGGATCTTGCGATACGCAGTATTTT. Translated, it gives CASDNLTSGSCDTQYF.

Comments on this clonotype: One junction end does not reproduce the germline sequence, and a read error may be involved. V gene TRBV7-6 combines with J gene TRBJ2-7; D gene unclear. The DNA end lines up better with TRBJ2-5; the J call may be wrong. Germline V lookup: CDR1 SGHVS, CDR2 FNYEAQ. This CDR3 has 14 residues. CDR3 loop: CASSLGGPPETQYF. The CDR3, as DNA: TGTGCTAGCAGCTTAGGTGGGCCCCCAGAGACCCAGTACTTC.

The chain recombines TRBV28 with TRBJ1-1, with 9 bases that match TRBD1. The length of the CDR3 is 12 residues. Losses at the gene ends were 7 bases for V and 5 bases for J; bases not matched to a gene: 2. Per the germline V gene, CDR1 is MDHEN and CDR2 is SYDVKM. CDR3 sequence reads: CASTGTGTEAFF. The CDR3 nucleotides are TGTGCCAGCACTGGGACAGGGACTGAAGCTTTCTTT. Combining the CDR3 with reference TRBV28 and TRBJ1-1 gives the whole variable domain DVKVTQSSRYLVKRTGEKVFLECVQDMDHENMFWYRQDPGLGLRLIYFSYDVKMKEKGDIPEGYSVSREKKERFSLILESASTNQTSMYLCASTGTGTEAFFGQGTRLTVV.

The chain combines TRBV7-3 with TRBJ1-1; the D gene is possibly TRBD1 (6 bases). The CDR3 is 14 amino acids. The V end was cut by 4 bases, the J end by 5 bases, with 14 bases between. The V gene's germline CDR1 is SGHTA and CDR2 FQGTGA. The CDR3 coding sequence is TGTGCCAGCAGCTCAGATACAGGGCGGACTGAAGCTTTCTTT. Protein: CASSSDTGRTEAFF.

This clonotype was seen a single time. This sequence joins TRBV7-8 and TRBJ2-5; 11 bases align to TRBD2. Germline CDR1 SGHVS, CDR2 FQNEAQ. V gave up 4 bases and J gave up 11 bases; unmatched junction bases: 15. The CDR3 consists of 16 residues. CDR3 in amino acids: CASSSSTSGNGREQYF. In DNA, the CDR3 is TGTGCCAGCAGCTCCTCGACTAGCGGGAATGGGAGGGAGCAGTACTTC. Combining the CDR3 with reference TRBV7-8 and TRBJ2-5 gives the whole variable domain GAGVSQSPRYKVAKRGQDVALRCDPISGHVSLFWYQQALGQGPEFLTYFQNEAQLDKSGLPSDRFFAERPEGSVSTLKIQRTQQEDSAVYLCASSSSTSGNGREQYFGPGTRLLVL.

In its sample, this clonotype was seen once. This could be a read error, since a much larger clone is one nucleotide away. J is TRBJ2-7 and V is TRBV28, with TRBD2 matching 7 bases. Germline CDR1 MDHEN, CDR2 SYDVKM. This CDR3 is built from 14 residues. J was trimmed by 7 bases and V by 6 bases; bases with no gene match: 12. The CDR3 region is CASREASGVNEQYF. The CDR3 DNA sequence: TGTGCCAGCAGGGAGGCTAGCGGAGTCAATGAGCAGTACTTC.

This chain uses TRBV11-1 with TRBJ2-3; no clear D gene. V lost 5 bases to trimming and J lost 0 bases, with 15 bases between them. This CDR3 is 16 amino acids long. Germline CDR1 reads SGHAT; CDR2 reads FQDESV (reference sequence). The CDR3 DNA is TGTGCCAGCAGCCCCACCGTGATAGATAGCACAGATACGCAGTATTTT. Its protein is CASSPTVIDSTDTQYF.

In its sample, this clonotype was seen many times. The rearrangement joins TRBV6-1 to TRBJ1-5; 7 bases map to TRBD1. The trim removed 5 bases at V and 2 bases at J, leaving 3 bases unmatched. The germline CDR1 and CDR2 sequences are MNHNS and SASEGT. This CDR3 contains 14 residues. In DNA form, the CDR3 reads TGTGCCAGCAGTATAACAGGGGGCAATCAGCCCCAGCATTTT. This translates into CASSITGGNQPQHF.

The sample holds a few counts of this clonotype. CDR3 sequence reads: CASSSRLINTDTQYF. The CDR3 nucleotides read TGTGCCAGCAGCTCCCGCCTCATCAACACAGATACGCAGTATTTT. The chain employs TRBV7-2 and TRBJ2-3; D not resolved. Germline CDR1 SGHTA, CDR2 FQGNSA. The CDR3 sequence is 15 residues long. With 4 bases removed from V and 2 bases from J, the gap between germline ends came to 13 bases.

The chain couples TRBV7-9 to TRBJ2-1; D is unresolved. With the DNA end fitting TRBJ2-7 better, the J assignment may be wrong. This CDR3 region has 13 residues. Germline values: CDR1 SEHNR, CDR2 FQNEAQ (reference sequence). The CDR3 DNA is TGTGCCAGCAGCTTGGTGTATCCCTACGAGCAGTACTTC. Protein sequence: CASSLVYPYEQYF.

About this clonotype itself: A clone one base away is much larger, so this may be a read error. The chain links TRBV4-1 to TRBJ2-7; D tentatively reads TRBD1 or TRBD2 (5 bases each). The tail of the sequence fits TRBJ2-1 better, so the J call may be wrong. CDR1 MGHRA and CDR2 YSYEKL come from the germline V gene. This CDR3 has 16 residues. The CDR3 region is CASSQPGRQSSYEQFF. The CDR3, as DNA: TGCGCCAGCAGCCAGCCGGGACGGCAAAGCTCCTACGAGCAGTTCTTC.

This chain joins TRBV12-3 or TRBV12-4 and TRBJ2-3; the D call may be TRBD1 or TRBD2 (5 bases each). Trimming removed 5 bases from V and 4 bases from J, with 16 bases in between. The CDR3 spans 15 residues. The CDR3 DNA is TGTGCCAGCAGTCGGGACCCCGGGTGGTCAGATACGCAGTATTTT. Protein sequence: CASSRDPGWSDTQYF.

The gene calls are TRBV10-1 and TRBJ2-5; TRBD2 aligns across 14 bases. The J call may be mistaken, given a closer DNA end match to TRBJ2-1. This CDR3 has 16 residues. Germline values: CDR1 WNHNN, CDR2 SYGVQD (reference sequence). Here the CDR3 reads CASSDGGLAGGNEQFF. The CDR3 region has the DNA TGCGCCAGCAGTGATGGCGGACTAGCGGGAGGCAATGAGCAGTTCTTC.

A few counts support this clonotype. J is TRBJ2-3 and V is TRBV7-6; 7 bases match TRBD1. V shed 5 bases and J 0 bases; nucleotides not matched to a gene: 5. CDR3 size: 15 residues. Germline V lookup: CDR1 SGHVS, CDR2 FNYEAQ. The CDR3 DNA is TGTGCCAGCAGCCCACGACAGGGAAGCACAGATACGCAGTATTTT. As protein: CASSPRQGSTDTQYF.

This chain connects TRBV6-1 to TRBJ2-5; D might be TRBD1 or TRBD2, each matching 5 bases. The DNA matches TRBJ2-7 better at its end, which makes the J call doubtful. The CDR3 is 16 amino acids. CDR1 is MNHNS, CDR2 SASEGT, per germline. The DNA of the CDR3 is TGTGCCAGCAGTGAAGCCGGGACCGTTAGCTCCTACGAGCAGTACTTC. Amino acids: CASSEAGTVSSYEQYF.

J is TRBJ2-3 and V is TRBV15; possibly TRBD2 for D (5 bases). The J call is doubtful: the DNA matches TRBJ2-5 better. Germline V gene sequence: CDR1 LNHNV, CDR2 YYDKDF (reference sequence). The length of the CDR3 is 13 residues. CDR3 in DNA: TGTGCCACCAGCAGGTACTCGGGGGAGACCCAGTACTTC. Translating gives CATSRYSGETQYF.

This clonotype was detected only a few times. The CDR3 DNA follows: TGTGCCAGCAGCCTAATGGTGGTAGCGGGTGGCACAGATACGCAGTATTTT. This gives the protein CASSLMVVAGGTDTQYF. The chain joins TRBV6-1 to TRBJ2-3; TRBD2 matches at 7 bases. Germline V gene lookup returns CDR1 MNHNS and CDR2 SASEGT. V was pared by 6 bases and J by 1 base, with 13 bases of the junction left unmatched. The CDR3 is made up of 17 amino acids.

The gene calls are TRBV7-6 and TRBJ1-5; TRBD1 matches at 7 bases. The CDR3 contains 21 residues. From germline, CDR1 is SGHVS and CDR2 FNYEAQ. Losses at the gene ends were 5 bases for V and 3 bases for J; bases not matched to a gene: 25. The CDR3 reads CASSPQLAQGTSQHFNQPQHF. CDR3 DNA sequence: TGTGCCAGCAGCCCCCAACTGGCACAGGGGACGTCGCAACACTTCAATCAGCCCCAGCATTTT. The full variable domain, in which reference TRBV7-6 and TRBJ1-5 provide the parts outside the CDR3, is GAGVSQSPRYKVTKRGQDVALRCDPISGHVSLYWYRQALGQGPEFLTYFNYEAQQDKSGLPNDRFSAERPEGSISTLTIQRTEQRDSAMYRCASSPQLAQGTSQHFNQPQHFGDGTRLSIL.

The J gene is TRBJ2-3, the V gene TRBV20-1; 9 bases match TRBD2. From germline, CDR1 is DFQATT and CDR2 SNEGSKA (reference sequence). The CDR3 loop spans 13 amino acids. J gave up 1 base and V 6 bases, and 2 bases lay outside the gene matches. DNA of the CDR3: TGCAGTGCCAGGACTAGCGGCACAGATACGCAGTATTTT. Translation gives CSARTSGTDTQYF.

Concerning this clonotype: A much larger clone is a single base away; this may be a read error. CDR3 coding DNA: TGTGCCAGCAGCCTGAATCCCGGGACAGCCTACGAGCAGTTCTTC. Protein: CASSLNPGTAYEQFF. The genes are TRBV7-3 and TRBJ2-7; TRBD1 aligns across 7 bases. The last part of the DNA fits TRBJ2-1 better; the J call may be wrong. The germline V gene has CDR1 SGHTA and CDR2 FQGTGA. The CDR3 covers 15 residues.

This clonotype has more than one count but fewer than ten. The V gene is TRBV7-6, the J gene TRBJ2-5; D remains ambiguous. The CDR3 is made up of 13 amino acids. V was trimmed by 4 bases and J by 5 bases, leaving 11 bases between them. Per the germline V gene, CDR1 is SGHVS and CDR2 is FNYEAQ. The CDR3 region is CASSYASSETQYF. The CDR3 DNA is TGTGCCAGCAGCTACGCCTCGAGCGAGACCCAGTACTTC.

This clonotype appeared once. The chain uses TRBV7-3 and TRBJ2-3, with TRBD2 matching over 14 bases. J was trimmed by 1 base and V by 0 bases; bases with no gene match: 6. The germline gives CDR1 SGHTA, CDR2 FQGTGA. The CDR3 contains 19 residues. Written as DNA, the CDR3 is TGTGCCAGCAGCTTAACAGGGACTAGCGGGGGCGTAGGCACAGATACGCAGTATTTT. Translating it yields CASSLTGTSGGVGTDTQYF.

In this sample, this clonotype turned up a few times. The CDR3 here is CASSLGGGAYNEQFF. The CDR3 DNA reads TGTGCCAGCAGCTTAGGAGGGGGTGCCTACAATGAGCAGTTCTTC. The chain employs TRBV7-9 and TRBJ2-7; the D gene is possibly TRBD1 (6 bases). The end of the DNA is better explained by TRBJ2-1, so the J call may be wrong. The germline CDR1 and CDR2 sequences are SEHNR and FQNEAQ (reference sequence). The CDR3 length is 15 residues.

A word on this clonotype: The CDR3 ends on some other residue instead of the conserved phenylalanine or tryptophan, so this is likely a read error. No DNA is shown, since the ends of the CDR3 on it are uncertain; the CDR3 is the one TCRdb lists. This chain links TRBV4-1 with TRBJ2-5; the table's D call TRBD2 went unverified against the DNA. The CDR3 spans 17 residues, counting both ends. Germline loops: CDR1 MGHRA, CDR2 YSYEKL. CDR3: CASSQGPVGGYGYTFGS.

The count of this clonotype is one. V usage is TRBV20-1 and J usage is TRBJ1-1; no clear D. This CDR3 has 13 amino acids. V dropped 3 bases and J dropped 0 bases, with 8 bases sitting between them. CDR1 DFQATT and CDR2 SNEGSKA come from the germline V gene (reference sequence). CDR3 amino acids: CSARQQMNTEAFF. The CDR3, as DNA: TGCAGTGCTAGGCAACAGATGAACACTGAAGCTTTCTTT.

This clonotype occurred a few times. This sequence joins TRBV7-3 and TRBJ2-1; 13 bases agree with TRBD2. CDR1 SGHTA and CDR2 FQGTGA come from the germline V gene. This CDR3 comprises 15 residues. The trim removed 4 bases at V and 3 bases at J, leaving 0 bases unmatched. The CDR3: CASSWTSGSYNEQFF. In DNA, the CDR3 is TGTGCCAGCAGCTGGACTAGCGGGAGCTACAATGAGCAGTTCTTC.

On this clonotype itself: This could be a read error, since a much larger clone is one nucleotide away. The CDR3 coding sequence is TGTGCCAGCAGCGTCACTAGCGGGGTTAACAATGAGCAGTACTTC. Translated: CASSVTSGVNNEQYF. The rearrangement links TRBV7-2 to TRBJ2-4; TRBD2 aligns across 10 bases. Trimming took 5 bases from V and 13 from J; bases not matched to a gene: 14. Looked up from germline, CDR1 is SGHTA and CDR2 is FQGNSA. This CDR3 contains 15 residues.

This clonotype is classed as medium-sized (0.01 to 0.1%). This chain connects TRBV7-9 to TRBJ1-5; D unresolved. CDR1 and CDR2 from the germline V gene are SEHNR and FQNEAQ (reference sequence). The CDR3 has 13 amino acids. Between the trimmed V and J ends, which lost 1 base and 4 bases, there was a span of 5 bases. CDR3 loop: CASSLEQNQPQHF. CDR3 in DNA: TGTGCCAGCAGCTTAGAACAAAATCAGCCCCAGCATTTT.